The 14 T cell receptor beta chains below come from one sample, sequenced in a study of T cell responses to AZD1222 COVID-19 vaccine. Some clones are missing from TCRdb's copy, which holds only in-frame ones; the method was immunoSEQ multiplex PCR. The profile covers roughly 140,000 clones, with roughly 88% appearing a single time and 2% to 2.5% taken by the ten largest. Sequencing used peripheral blood, obtained on day 0 of AZD1222 vaccination. These receptors originate from an adult in good health.

This clone appeared a single time. The chain recombines TRBV9 with TRBJ2-2; D remains ambiguous. The CDR3 runs to 15 residues. Germline V gene lookup returns CDR1 SGDLS and CDR2 YYNGEE. The V end lost 4 bases, the J end lost 5 bases, and 15 bases lay between the germline ends. The CDR3 DNA follows: TGTGCCAGCAGCCCCCGGCCCCTAGGTACCGGGGAGCTGTTTTTT. Translation gives CASSPRPLGTGELFF.

The chain links TRBV29-1 to TRBJ1-1; possible D gene TRBD1, 5 bases. Germline lookup yields CDR1 SQVTM and CDR2 ANQGSEA. Trimming removed 2 bases at V and 5 bases at J, with 12 bases between. The CDR3 covers 13 residues. The CDR3 spells CSVESQGGTEAFF. CDR3 nucleotides: TGCAGCGTTGAATCGCAGGGCGGGACTGAAGCTTTCTTT. Supplemented by reference TRBV29-1 and TRBJ1-1, the full variable domain reads SAVISQKPSRDICQRGTSLTIQCQVDSQVTMMFWYRQQPGQSLTLIATANQGSEATYESGFVIDKFPISRPNLTFSTLTVSNMSPEDSSIYLCSVESQGGTEAFFGQGTRLTVV.

The chain is built from TRBV6-2 or TRBV6-3 and TRBJ2-7; D is possibly TRBD2 (6 bases). Between the trimmed V and J ends, which lost 5 bases and 4 bases, there was a span of 9 bases. Germline-derived CDR1 and CDR2 are MNHEY and SVGEGT. CDR3 length equals 12 residues. The CDR3 nucleotides read TGTGCCAGCAGTGGCCGGGAGTACGAGCAGTACTTC. Translating it yields CASSGREYEQYF.

CDR3 in DNA: TGCGCCAGCAGCTACAGCGACGGGACCAATTCACCCCTCCACTTT. This encodes CASSYSDGTNSPLHF. This chain uses TRBV5-1 with TRBJ1-6, with D perhaps TRBD1 (5 bases). CDR3 length: 15 residues. Trimming cost V 3 bases and J 7 bases, with 14 bases left between them. Per the germline V gene, CDR1 is SGHRS and CDR2 is YFSETQ.

This clone has only a few counts. The chain links TRBV7-2 to TRBJ1-6; D is possibly TRBD1 (5 bases). The CDR3 consists of 15 residues. Germline V gene sequence: CDR1 SGHTA, CDR2 FQGNSA. The germline V and J ends were trimmed by 2 bases and 9 bases, with 14 bases remaining between them. Here the CDR3 reads CASSLSAGQGSPLHF. The CDR3 nucleotides are TGTGCCAGCAGCTTATCCGCAGGGCAGGGTTCACCCCTCCACTTT.

J is TRBJ2-7 and V is TRBV29-1; D may be TRBD1 or TRBD2 (6 bases each). V was cut by 3 bases and J by 5 bases, with 14 bases left in between. Germline lookup yields CDR1 SQVTM and CDR2 ANQGSEA. This CDR3 is 13 amino acids long. CDR3 DNA sequence: TGCAGCGTTGACAAGGGGGGAACGAACGAGCAGTACTTC. Residues: CSVDKGGTNEQYF.

V is TRBV28 and J is TRBJ2-7, with D maybe TRBD2 (5 bases). The CDR3 covers 14 residues. V was trimmed by 6 bases and J by 5 bases, leaving 17 bases between them. Germline V gene data show CDR1 as MDHEN and CDR2 as SYDVKM. CDR3 in DNA: TGTGCCAGCAGGGCATCCGGGGTTCTGGACGAGCAGTACTTC. Its protein product is CASRASGVLDEQYF. The full variable domain, in which reference TRBV28 and TRBJ2-7 provide the parts outside the CDR3, is DVKVTQSSRYLVKRTGEKVFLECVQDMDHENMFWYRQDPGLGLRLIYFSYDVKMKEKGDIPEGYSVSREKKERFSLILESASTNQTSMYLCASRASGVLDEQYFGPGTRLTVT.

The chain couples TRBV9 to TRBJ2-7; TRBD1 aligns across 10 bases. The CDR3 runs 15 residues. CDR1 is SGDLS and CDR2 is YYNGEE in the germline V gene. After removal of 2 bases from V and 5 bases from J, the junction contained 7 bases not matched to a gene. The CDR3: CASSVGRDRGHEQYF. Written as DNA, the CDR3 is TGTGCCAGCAGCGTGGGCCGGGACAGGGGCCACGAGCAGTACTTC.

The CDR3 protein is CASSVGAVGTEAFF. CDR3 DNA sequence: TGTGCCAGCAGCGTCGGGGCAGTGGGCACTGAAGCTTTCTTT. The chain is built from TRBV9 and TRBJ1-1; weak D call: TRBD1 (5 bases). Per germline, CDR1 SGDLS and CDR2 YYNGEE. This CDR3 is 14 amino acids long. Trimming took 2 bases from V and 4 from J, leaving 12 bases between them.

This sequence joins TRBV6-2 or TRBV6-3 and TRBJ2-4; 7 bases are a match to TRBD1. The CDR3 totals 17 residues. Per the germline V gene, CDR1 is MNHEY and CDR2 is SVGEGT. J was trimmed by 0 bases and V by 2 bases; bases with no gene match: 7. CDR3 DNA sequence: TGTGCCAGCAGTTACAGTACAGGGGATTTAGCCAAAAACATTCAGTACTTC. This encodes CASSYSTGDLAKNIQYF.

This chain links TRBV5-6 with TRBJ1-2; 9 bases match TRBD1. The CDR3 sequence is 15 residues long. Germline CDR1 and CDR2: SGHDT and YYEEEE. The junction had 9 bases not matched to a gene; V was cut back by 4 bases and J by 5 bases. In DNA, the CDR3 is TGTGCCAGCAGCCGCCTACAGGGGGCGAGATATGGCTACACCTTC. Residues: CASSRLQGARYGYTF.

The V call is TRBV28, the J call TRBJ1-5; TRBD1 is a possible D gene (5 bases). V shed 7 bases and J shed 9 bases, with 13 bases lying between them. Germline CDR1 and CDR2: MDHEN and SYDVKM. The CDR3 extends over 12 amino acids. Here the CDR3 reads CASKGRPRPQHF. In DNA form, the CDR3 reads TGTGCCAGCAAGGGGCGACCTAGGCCCCAGCATTTT.

This clone was counted a single time. This sample includes further DNA sequences coding for the same CDR3. The chain has TRBV5-4 and TRBJ2-3, with unresolved D. Looked up from germline, CDR1 is SGHNT and CDR2 is YYREEE (reference sequence). With 0 bases removed from V and 6 bases from J, the gap between germline ends came to 2 bases. This CDR3 has 11 amino acids. CDR3 residues: CASSLGDTQYF. DNA for the CDR3: TGTGCCAGCAGCTTGGGGGATACGCAGTATTTT.

This chain connects TRBV13 to TRBJ2-7, with D perhaps given as TRBD1 or TRBD2 (5 bases each). The germline V gene has CDR1 PRHDT and CDR2 FYEKMQ (reference sequence). This CDR3 has 13 amino acids. The V end was cut by 4 bases, the J end by 7 bases, with 14 bases between. CDR3 sequence (DNA): TGTGCCAGCAGCTACGGGAAAGGGGCGGAGCAGTACTTC. This gives the protein CASSYGKGAEQYF.